This T cell receptor (beta chain) was retrieved from a study of T cells expressing NK-cell markers. The overall study: CD3+CD56+NKG2C+, CD3+CD56+NKG2C- and CD3+CD56-NKG2C+ T cells, once sorted, supplied the TCR beta repertoires.

After re-calling the 5' RACE reads, TCRdb lists one entry per CDR3 protein, DNA absent. Here the sample table reports 300,000 to 450,000 distinct CDR3 sequences. This CDR3 has 15 residues. Sequenced input: blood T cells: a sorted CD56 or NKG2C T cell subset, CD4+ or CD8+ T cells, or bulk PBMC T cells (not recorded which). The source is a man between 18 and 69 years old in good health. This chain uses TRBV21-1 with TRBJ2-1; TCRdb calls TRBD2, which cannot be checked without DNA. TRBV21-1 counts as a pseudogene. The CDR3 loop reads CASTLSSGGGNEQFF.